The rows below give T cell receptor beta chains drawn from one sample of a study of CXCR3-negative and CXCR3-positive naive CD8 T cells. TCRdb reprocessed the 5' RACE reads and stores each CDR3 protein as one record, lacking DNA. The sample totals 55,000 to 75,000 distinct CDR3 sequences. The material sequenced was naive CXCR3+ CD8+ T cells from blood. These receptors were collected from a human donor in good health. Some clones in this sample may be carry-over from other donors' samples. CDR3s include the opening cysteine and the closing phenylalanine or tryptophan. Each record gives: J gene, V gene, CDR3 protein.

>TRBJ1-1|TRBV7-6
CASSSHSQMNTEAFF
>TRBJ2-5|TRBV24-1
CATSDLSQGQETQYF
>TRBJ2-5|TRBV5-8
CASSLVGYSAEETQYF
>TRBJ2-7|TRBV7-9
CASSLPGLSYEQYF
>TRBJ2-7|TRBV19
CASSIGGTYEQYF
>TRBJ1-6|TRBV28
CASSLSGDITYSASPLHF
>TRBJ2-7|TRBV27
CASSRTSGYEQYF
>TRBJ1-1|TRBV9
CASSSPRRAEAFF
>TRBJ2-1|TRBV7-9
CASTGVAVGNEQFF
>TRBJ2-5|TRBV14
CASSQARGGARKETQYF
>TRBJ2-7|TRBV7-9
CASSVTSGLSYEQYF
>TRBJ2-7|TRBV7-2
CASSQVGISTHEQYF
>TRBJ1-2|TRBV6-5
CASSYSESPLNYGYTF
>TRBJ1-6|TRBV25-1
CASEPGTHSPLHF
>TRBJ1-2|TRBV12-3/TRBV12-4
CASSSDRGYGYTF
>TRBJ1-1|TRBV4-3
CASSQDITDSEAFF
>TRBJ1-6|TRBV2
CASSEAVNSPLHF
>TRBJ1-1|TRBV10-1
CANSQSPGTEAFF
>TRBJ2-7|TRBV20-1
CSASLVTSHHYSYEQYF
>TRBJ2-2|TRBV5-6
CASSFGTEANTGELFF
>TRBJ1-1|TRBV29-1
CSGTGGGVENTEAFF
>TRBJ2-5|TRBV7-7
CASSLNSGRLQYF
>TRBJ1-2|TRBV5-1
CASSSGAAYYGYTF
>TRBJ2-3|TRBV7-6
CASSLDSMGRPDTQYF
>TRBJ2-2|TRBV12-3/TRBV12-4
CANADRGNTGELFF
>TRBJ2-3|TRBV6-2/TRBV6-3
CASSYEGQGTDTQYF
>TRBJ2-7|TRBV12-3/TRBV12-4
CASRKTGVYEQYF
>TRBJ1-3|TRBV7-9
CASSLETIYSGNTIYF
>TRBJ2-5|TRBV4-3
CASSQDRGLFMETQYF
>TRBJ1-2|TRBV7-8
CASSLGTDGGDGYTF
>TRBJ1-1|TRBV20-1
CSARPIQTVEAFF
>TRBJ2-7|TRBV7-2
CASSWGTDIYEQYF
>TRBJ2-1|TRBV7-3
CVSSPSWQSYNEQFF
>TRBJ2-7|TRBV10-3
CAISEGLAGGNEQYF
>TRBJ2-1|TRBV7-9
CATDGLAGGSTNEQFF
>TRBJ2-1|TRBV7-9
CASSPAGGFYNEQFF
>TRBJ1-1|TRBV20-1
CSAYDRGGLNTEAFF
>TRBJ2-1|TRBV29-1
CSVEGGGGSYNEQFF
>TRBJ1-3|TRBV28
CASSSRFSGNTIYF
>TRBJ2-7|TRBV7-2
CASSLPGGGAHEQYF
>TRBJ2-5|TRBV6-5
CASSYSDSGETQYF
>TRBJ2-7|TRBV28
CASSPPTGNEQYF
>TRBJ2-1|TRBV3-1
CASSPQDGSYNEQFF
>TRBJ2-3|TRBV7-9
CASSLVLDRAGDTQYF
>TRBJ1-2|TRBV29-1
CSVAVQGLYGYTF
>TRBJ2-7|TRBV19
CASSTRLVYEQYF
>TRBJ2-7|TRBV6-2/TRBV6-3
CASSYSDSPSSSYEQYF
>TRBJ2-5|TRBV29-1
CSVRDMGEETQYF
>TRBJ2-7|TRBV28
CASSFSDGLPYEQYF
>TRBJ1-1|TRBV20-1
CSADFYGGNTEAFF
>TRBJ2-1|TRBV4-1
CASSQVQRGYNEQFF
>TRBJ2-7|TRBV29-1
CSVAGEELGYEQYF
>TRBJ1-4|TRBV7-9
CASSLPGQGEKLFF